This is a list of T cell receptor beta chains from one sample in a study of T cell responses to AZD1222 COVID-19 vaccine. Data came from immunoSEQ multiplex PCR; TCRdb stores just in-frame clones and leaves some out. This repertoire shows about 180,000 clones, approximately 90% found once; its top ten account for about 3%. The input for sequencing was peripheral blood, taken on day 0 of AZD1222 vaccination. The receptors were sampled from an adult in good health. CDR3s include the opening cysteine and the closing phenylalanine or tryptophan. D genes are given only for firm matches. Expanded clones are given a class, and other clones once, few, many or no size at all.

j_call v_call d_call clone_size cdr3_aa cdr3_nt
TRBJ1-2 TRBV18 - - CASSPRSAPVNYGYTF TGTGCCAGCTCACCACGATCGGCACCCGTAAACTATGGCTACACCTTC
TRBJ1-4 TRBV6-5 - - CASRRAATNEKLFF TGTGCCAGCAGACGGGCCGCAACTAATGAAAAACTGTTTTTT
TRBJ1-1 TRBV3-1/TRBV3-2 - - CASSQEVRVNTEAFF TGTGCCAGCAGCCAAGAAGTCAGGGTGAACACTGAAGCTTTCTTT
TRBJ1-1 TRBV14 - - CASSQDPRFELNTEAFF TGTGCCAGCAGCCAAGATCCCCGGTTTGAGTTGAACACTGAAGCTTTCTTT
TRBJ1-1 TRBV9 TRBD1 - CASSPYRGGGAEAFF TGTGCCAGCAGCCCCTACAGGGGTGGAGGCGCTGAAGCTTTCTTT
TRBJ1-2 TRBV5-1 - - CASSLARPADGYTF TGCGCCAGCAGCCTGGCCCGCCCCGCGGATGGCTACACCTTC
TRBJ1-2 TRBV18 - - CASSLGRTWANF TGTGCCAGCTCACTGGGACGGACTTGGGCAAACTTC
TRBJ1-5 TRBV4-2 - - CASSHAPSGGPYQPQHF TGTGCCAGCAGCCACGCACCCTCCGGGGGGCCCTATCAGCCCCAGCATTTT
TRBJ2-7 TRBV5-1 - - CASSLAGSGVYF TGCGCCAGCAGCTTGGCCGGGTCAGGGGTGTACTTC
TRBJ1-2 TRBV28 - - CASGVGGSDNYGYTF TGTGCCAGCGGGGTAGGGGGGTCCGATAACTATGGCTACACCTTC
TRBJ1-1 TRBV27 TRBD1 once CASSLRDRGTEAFF TGTGCCAGCAGTTTAAGGGACAGGGGGACCGAAGCTTTCTTT
TRBJ2-7 TRBV10-3 - - CAISDRGTHEQYF TGTGCCATCAGTGACAGGGGTACCCACGAGCAGTACTTC
TRBJ1-2 TRBV5-6 TRBD1 - CASSADRGLIIYGYTF TGTGCCAGCAGCGCGGACAGGGGGCTTATAATTTATGGCTACACCTTC
TRBJ1-5 TRBV19 - - CASSNGVHQPQHF TGTGCCAGTAGTAATGGGGTCCATCAGCCCCAGCATTTT
TRBJ2-7 TRBV19 TRBD2 - CASSLGLAASYEQYF TGTGCCAGTAGCCTGGGGCTAGCGGCAAGCTACGAGCAGTACTTC
TRBJ1-1 TRBV3-1/TRBV3-2 - - CASSQVPPGGAANTEAFF TGTGCCAGCAGCCAAGTTCCCCCGGGGGGCGCCGCCAACACTGAAGCTTTCTTT
TRBJ1-4 TRBV5-1 TRBD1 - CASTHYGQGDEKLFF TGCGCCAGCACCCATTACGGACAGGGGGATGAAAAACTGTTTTTT
TRBJ1-1 TRBV18 - - CASSRQGRDTEAFF TGTGCCAGCTCCCGACAAGGACGGGACACTGAAGCTTTCTTT
TRBJ1-3 TRBV7-2 TRBD1 - CASSLVLTGGSSGNTIYF TGTGCCAGCAGCCTCGTACTGACAGGGGGCAGTTCTGGAAACACCATATATTTT
TRBJ2-1 TRBV7-3 - - CASSPSPYNEQFF TGTGCCAGCAGCCCTTCACCTTACAATGAGCAGTTCTTC
TRBJ1-2 TRBV27 - - CASSFRQTVENGYTF TGTGCCAGCAGTTTCCGTCAGACAGTAGAGAATGGCTACACCTTC
TRBJ2-2 TRBV19 - - CASSMRPATGELFF TGTGCCAGTAGTATGCGTCCGGCCACCGGGGAGCTGTTTTTT
TRBJ2-7 TRBV5-1 TRBD2 - CASSTGLAGTQQYF TGCGCCAGCAGCACAGGACTAGCGGGAACTCAGCAGTACTTC
TRBJ1-2 TRBV5-1 - once CASSLERGHYGYTF TGCGCCAGCAGCTTGGAGCGGGGGCACTATGGCTACACCTTC
TRBJ2-5 TRBV12-3/TRBV12-4 - - CASSLGGGTQYF TGTGCCAGCAGTTTAGGGGGCGGGACCCAGTACTTC
TRBJ1-2 TRBV19 - - CANPLGQRVNYGYTF TGTGCCAACCCCCTGGGTCAGCGCGTCAACTATGGCTACACCTTC
TRBJ1-2 TRBV29-1 - - CSVEAENYGYTF TGCAGCGTTGAGGCAGAAAACTATGGCTACACCTTC
TRBJ2-7 TRBV5-6 - - CASSLEGLADLTYEQYF TGTGCCAGCAGCTTGGAGGGGTTAGCGGACCTCACCTACGAGCAGTACTTC
TRBJ2-5 TRBV3-1/TRBV3-2 - - CASGRETQYF TGTGCCAGCGGCCGGGAGACCCAGTACTTC
TRBJ2-7 TRBV18 - - CASSDGSGPYEQYF TGTGCCAGCTCCGACGGGTCAGGGCCCTACGAGCAGTACTTC
TRBJ1-1 TRBV18 TRBD1 - CASSTAIGTASEAFF TGTGCCAGCTCTACTGCGATCGGGACAGCTTCTGAAGCTTTCTTT
TRBJ2-3 TRBV7-9 TRBD1 - CAITTGLTDTQYF TGTGCCATTACGACAGGGCTCACAGATACGCAGTATTTT
TRBJ1-1 TRBV3-1/TRBV3-2 - - CASSHTMNTEAFF TGTGCCAGCAGCCATACTATGAACACTGAAGCTTTCTTT
TRBJ1-2 TRBV29-1 - - CSVEVGTSGYTF TGCAGCGTTGAAGTAGGAACCTCTGGCTACACCTTC
TRBJ2-7 TRBV13 - - CASSLREREQYF TGTGCCAGCAGCTTAAGGGAGCGGGAGCAGTACTTC